Sequencing of this T cell receptor beta chain was carried out in a study of identical twins. Overall study findings and caveats: There were fewer insertions in abundant cord blood beta clonotypes, but memory repertoires showed no such pattern.

CDR1 is SEHNR, CDR2 FQNEAQ, per germline (reference sequence). With V trimmed by 5 bases and J by 12 bases, 16 bases remained unmatched. The CDR3 has 14 residues. About this clonotype: Its antigen is undetermined.

TCRdb reanalysed the 5' RACE reads using MiXCR and keeps one entry per CDR3 protein. The table shows approximately 190,000 distinct CDR3 sequences, with 15% to 20% occurring only once. The sample was also reused in another study, on T cells expressing NK-cell markers. That study reports: The authors applied an anti-gamma-delta TCR antibody in several experiments, and it restricted sorting to alpha-beta TCR T cells. Six or seven donors carried dominant NKG2C+ clonotypes that made up about 1.0-7.5% of their CD8+ T cells. These clonotypes also led the CD3+CD56-NKG2C+ fraction in a handful of donors.

This chain connects TRBV7-9 to TRBJ2-7; 7 nucleotides agree with TRBD1. The clonotype comes from a young woman in good health. Sequencing used CD8+ T cells sorted from blood. The CDR3 spells CASSVPGQQFPAYF. CDR3 nucleotide sequence: TGTGCCAGCAGCGTGCCGGGACAGCAATTTCCAGCGTACTTC. The full variable domain, its missing parts supplied by reference TRBV7-9 and TRBJ2-7, is DTGVSQNPRHKITKRGQNVTFRCDPISEHNRLYWYRQTLGQGPEFLTYFQNEAQLEKSRLLSDRFSAERPKGSFSTLEIQRTEQGDSAMYLCASSVPGQQFPAYFGPGTRLTVT.